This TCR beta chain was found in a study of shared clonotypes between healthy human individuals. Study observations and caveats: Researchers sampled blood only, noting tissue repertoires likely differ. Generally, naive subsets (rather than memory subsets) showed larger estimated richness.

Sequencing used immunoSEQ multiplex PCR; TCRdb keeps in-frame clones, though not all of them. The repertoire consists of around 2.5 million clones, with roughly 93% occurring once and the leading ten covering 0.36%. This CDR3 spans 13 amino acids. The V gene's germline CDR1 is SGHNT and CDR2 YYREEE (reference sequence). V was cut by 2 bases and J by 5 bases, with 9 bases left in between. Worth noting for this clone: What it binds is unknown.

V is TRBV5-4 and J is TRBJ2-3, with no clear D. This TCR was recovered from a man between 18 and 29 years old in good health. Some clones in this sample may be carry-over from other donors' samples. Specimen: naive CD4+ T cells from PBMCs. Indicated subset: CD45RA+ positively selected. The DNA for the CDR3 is TGTGCCAGCAGCTTAAGTTTGATAGATACGCAGTATTTT. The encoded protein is CASSLSLIDTQYF.